Sequencing of this TCR beta chain was carried out in a study of T cells in Graves' hyperthyroidism and ophthalmopathy. V shed 4 bases, J shed 2 bases, and the junction held 6 bases outside the gene matches. The CDR3 contains 15 residues. CDR1 SGHRS and CDR2 YFSETQ come from the germline V gene. Researchers amplified the TCR beta CDR3 regions from RNA transcripts. Using the HTBI primer set, a first-round RT-PCR was run on the TCR CDR3. TCRdb independently ran MiXCR on the multiplex PCR reads; one entry per CDR3 protein. The top ten clones hold around four fifths of a sample with a few hundred thousand distinct CDR3 sequences, 20% to 25% of them seen once.

The rearrangement links TRBV5-1 to TRBJ2-3, with TRBD1 matching over 8 bases. This clonotype originated in a man aged 50 to 60 with Graves' hyperthyroidism. The sample was blood. The CDR3 sequence is CASSTGQGNTDTQYF. In DNA form, the CDR3 reads TGCGCCAGCAGCACAGGACAGGGAAACACAGATACGCAGTATTTT. Full variable domain (outside the CDR3, taken from reference TRBV5-1 and TRBJ2-3): KAGVTQTPRYLIKTRGQQVTLSCSPISGHRSVSWYQQTPGQGLQFLFEYFSETQRNKGNFPGRFSGRQFSNSRSEMNVSTLELGDSALYLCASSTGQGNTDTQYFGPGTRLTVL.